This TCR beta chain is drawn from a study of cytomegalovirus exposure and HLA in healthy donors. Across the study: According to later analysis, the same platform produced the approximately 130 validation and several hundred first-cohort repertoires. General study results and limits: The listing of roughly 160 TCR beta chains classed them as cytomegalovirus-associated. Rare TCR sequences predominated, though certain public TCRs were found in many donors. Reports indicated that the classifier achieved high specificity and sensitivity in diagnosing cytomegalovirus status.

Assay: immunoSEQ multiplex PCR; the TCRdb copy retains only in-frame clones and omits some. This sample has tens of thousands of clones; 75% to 95% occur once, and the top ten carry over 2%. For this clone: Antigen specificity is unknown.

Sequencing was performed on PBMCs. The sequence was collected from a young woman in good health and CMV-seronegative.

CDR3 amino acids: CASSLSGTSGPNEQFF. In nucleotides, the CDR3 is TGTGCCAGCAGCTTAAGCGGGACTAGCGGCCCCAATGAGCAGTTCTTC. This sequence joins TRBV5-4 and TRBJ2-1; 11 bases are shared with TRBD2. V dropped 2 bases and J dropped 6; count of bases not matched to a gene: 7. There are 16 residues in the CDR3. Per germline, CDR1 SGHNT and CDR2 YYREEE (reference sequence).